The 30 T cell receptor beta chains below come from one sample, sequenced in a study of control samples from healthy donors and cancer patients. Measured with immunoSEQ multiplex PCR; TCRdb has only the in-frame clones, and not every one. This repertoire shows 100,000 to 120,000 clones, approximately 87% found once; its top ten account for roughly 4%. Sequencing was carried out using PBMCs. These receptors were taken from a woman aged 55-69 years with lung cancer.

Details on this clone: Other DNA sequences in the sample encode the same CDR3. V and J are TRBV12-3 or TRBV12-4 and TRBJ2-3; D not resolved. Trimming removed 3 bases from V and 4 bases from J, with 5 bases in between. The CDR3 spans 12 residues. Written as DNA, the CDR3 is TGTGCCAGCAGTTTTTTATCAGATACGCAGTATTTT. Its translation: CASSFLSDTQYF.

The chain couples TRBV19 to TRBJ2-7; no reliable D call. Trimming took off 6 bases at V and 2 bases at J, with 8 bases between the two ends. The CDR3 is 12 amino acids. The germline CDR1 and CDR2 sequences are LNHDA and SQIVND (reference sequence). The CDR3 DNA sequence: TGTGCCAGTAGCCCATCCACCTACGAGCAGTACTTC. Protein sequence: CASSPSTYEQYF. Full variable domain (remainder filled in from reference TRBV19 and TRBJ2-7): DGGITQSPKYLFRKEGQNVTLSCEQNLNHDAMYWYRQDPGQGLRLIYYSQIVNDFQKGDIAEGYSVSREKKESFPLTVTSAQKNPTAFYLCASSPSTYEQYFGPGTRLTVT.

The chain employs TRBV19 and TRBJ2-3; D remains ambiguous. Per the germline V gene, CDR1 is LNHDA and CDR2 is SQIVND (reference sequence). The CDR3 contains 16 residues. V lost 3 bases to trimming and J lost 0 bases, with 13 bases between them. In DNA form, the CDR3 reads TGTGCCAGTAGTATCCGGAGCGCCGCTAGCACAGATACGCAGTATTTT. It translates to CASSIRSAASTDTQYF.

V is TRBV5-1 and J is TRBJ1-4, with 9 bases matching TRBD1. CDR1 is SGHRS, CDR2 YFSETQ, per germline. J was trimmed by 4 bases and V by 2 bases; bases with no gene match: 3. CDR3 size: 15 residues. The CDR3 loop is CASSFRTGVNEKLFF. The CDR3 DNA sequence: TGCGCCAGCAGCTTTAGGACAGGGGTTAATGAAAAACTGTTTTTT.

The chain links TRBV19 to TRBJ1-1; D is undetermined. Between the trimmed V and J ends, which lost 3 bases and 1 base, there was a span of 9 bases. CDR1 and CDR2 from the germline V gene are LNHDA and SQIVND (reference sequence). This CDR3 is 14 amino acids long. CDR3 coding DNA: TGTGCCAGTAGTATTTCGGCGGCGAACACTGAAGCTTTCTTT. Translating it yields CASSISAANTEAFF. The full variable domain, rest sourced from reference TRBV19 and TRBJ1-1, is DGGITQSPKYLFRKEGQNVTLSCEQNLNHDAMYWYRQDPGQGLRLIYYSQIVNDFQKGDIAEGYSVSREKKESFPLTVTSAQKNPTAFYLCASSISAANTEAFFGQGTRLTVV.

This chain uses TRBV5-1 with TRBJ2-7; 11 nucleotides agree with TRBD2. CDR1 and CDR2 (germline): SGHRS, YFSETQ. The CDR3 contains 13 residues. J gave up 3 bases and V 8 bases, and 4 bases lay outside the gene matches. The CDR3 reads CASSTSGIYEQYF. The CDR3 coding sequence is TGCGCCAGTTCGACTAGCGGGATCTACGAGCAGTACTTC.

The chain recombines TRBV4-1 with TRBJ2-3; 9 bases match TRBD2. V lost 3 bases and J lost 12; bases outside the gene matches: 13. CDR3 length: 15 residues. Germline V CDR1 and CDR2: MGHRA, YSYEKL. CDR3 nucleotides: TGCGCCAGCAGCCAGAGGGTGGTAGCGGGGGTCCAACAGTATTTT. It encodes CASSQRVVAGVQQYF.

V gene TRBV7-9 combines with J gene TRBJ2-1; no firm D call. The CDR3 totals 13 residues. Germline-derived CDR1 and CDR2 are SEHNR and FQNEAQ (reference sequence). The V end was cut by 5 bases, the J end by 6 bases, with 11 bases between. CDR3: CASSQWALNEQFF. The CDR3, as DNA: TGTGCCAGCAGCCAATGGGCACTCAATGAGCAGTTCTTC.

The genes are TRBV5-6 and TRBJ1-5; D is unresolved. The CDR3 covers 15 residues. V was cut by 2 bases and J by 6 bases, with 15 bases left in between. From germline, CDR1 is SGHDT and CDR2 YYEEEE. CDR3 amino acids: CASSFFGRMIQPQHF. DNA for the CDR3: TGTGCCAGCAGCTTTTTTGGACGCATGATTCAGCCCCAGCATTTT.

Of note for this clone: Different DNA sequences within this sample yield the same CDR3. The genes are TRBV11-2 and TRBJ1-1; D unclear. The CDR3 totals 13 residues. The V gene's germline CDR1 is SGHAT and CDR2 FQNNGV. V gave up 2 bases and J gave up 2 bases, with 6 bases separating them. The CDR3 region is CASSLLENTEAFF. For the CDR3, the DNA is TGTGCCAGCAGCTTACTGGAAAACACTGAAGCTTTCTTT.

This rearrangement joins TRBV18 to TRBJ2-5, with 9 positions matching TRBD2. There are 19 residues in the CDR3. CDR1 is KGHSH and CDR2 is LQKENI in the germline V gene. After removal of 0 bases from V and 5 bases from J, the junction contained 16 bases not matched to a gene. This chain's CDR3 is CASSPPITRLAGPGETQYF. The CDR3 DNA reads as TGTGCCAGCTCACCACCGATAACGCGGCTAGCGGGACCCGGGGAGACCCAGTACTTC.

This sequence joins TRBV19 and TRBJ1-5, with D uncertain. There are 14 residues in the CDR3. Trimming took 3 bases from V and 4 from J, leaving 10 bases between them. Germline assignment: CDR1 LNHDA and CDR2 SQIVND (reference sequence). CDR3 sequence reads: CASSISSGNQPQHF. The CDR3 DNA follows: TGTGCCAGTAGTATTTCGAGCGGGAATCAGCCCCAGCATTTT.

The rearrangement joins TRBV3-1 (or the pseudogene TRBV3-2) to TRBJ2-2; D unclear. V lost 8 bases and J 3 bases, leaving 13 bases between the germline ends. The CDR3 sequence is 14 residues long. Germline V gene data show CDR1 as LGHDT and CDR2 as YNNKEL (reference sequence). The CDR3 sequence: CASALLPDTGELFF. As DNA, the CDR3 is TGTGCCAGCGCCCTCCTACCAGACACCGGGGAGCTGTTTTTT.

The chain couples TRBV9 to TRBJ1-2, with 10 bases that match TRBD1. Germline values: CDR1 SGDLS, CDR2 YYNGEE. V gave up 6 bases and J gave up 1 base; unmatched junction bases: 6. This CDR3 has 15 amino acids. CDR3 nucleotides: TGTGCCAGCACCATGACAGGGGGCAATAACTATGGCTACACCTTC. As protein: CASTMTGGNNYGYTF. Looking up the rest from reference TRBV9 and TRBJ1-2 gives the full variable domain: DSGVTQTPKHLITATGQRVTLRCSPRSGDLSVYWYQQSLDQGLQFLIQYYNGEERAKGNILERFSAQQFPDLHSELNLSSLELGDSALYFCASTMTGGNNYGYTFGSGTRLTVV.

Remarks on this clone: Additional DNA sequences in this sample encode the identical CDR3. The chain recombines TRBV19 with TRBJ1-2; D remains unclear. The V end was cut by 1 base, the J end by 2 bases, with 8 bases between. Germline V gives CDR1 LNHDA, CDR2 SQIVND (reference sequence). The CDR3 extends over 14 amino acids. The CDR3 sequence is CASSIAHGNYGYTF. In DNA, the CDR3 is TGTGCCAGTAGTATAGCACACGGGAACTATGGCTACACCTTC. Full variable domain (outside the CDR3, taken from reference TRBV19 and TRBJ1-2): DGGITQSPKYLFRKEGQNVTLSCEQNLNHDAMYWYRQDPGQGLRLIYYSQIVNDFQKGDIAEGYSVSREKKESFPLTVTSAQKNPTAFYLCASSIAHGNYGYTFGSGTRLTVV.

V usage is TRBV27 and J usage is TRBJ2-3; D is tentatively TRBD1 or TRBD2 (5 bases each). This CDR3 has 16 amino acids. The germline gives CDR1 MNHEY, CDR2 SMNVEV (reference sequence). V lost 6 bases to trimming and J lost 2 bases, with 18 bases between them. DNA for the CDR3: TGTGCCAGCAGCCGAGAGATCGGGACGGTCACAGATACGCAGTATTTT. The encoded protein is CASSREIGTVTDTQYF.

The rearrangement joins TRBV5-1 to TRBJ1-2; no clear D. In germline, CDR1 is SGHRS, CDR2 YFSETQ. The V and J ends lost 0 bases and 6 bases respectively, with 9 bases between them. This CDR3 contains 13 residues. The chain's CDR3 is CASSLVSGNGYTF. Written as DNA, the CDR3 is TGCGCCAGCAGCTTGGTTTCGGGGAATGGCTACACCTTC.

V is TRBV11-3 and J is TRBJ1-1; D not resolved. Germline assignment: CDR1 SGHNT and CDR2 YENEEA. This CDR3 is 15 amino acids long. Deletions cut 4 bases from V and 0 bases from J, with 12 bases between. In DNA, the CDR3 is TGTGCCAGCAGCTCTCTCGAACAGATGAACACTGAAGCTTTCTTT. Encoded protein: CASSSLEQMNTEAFF.

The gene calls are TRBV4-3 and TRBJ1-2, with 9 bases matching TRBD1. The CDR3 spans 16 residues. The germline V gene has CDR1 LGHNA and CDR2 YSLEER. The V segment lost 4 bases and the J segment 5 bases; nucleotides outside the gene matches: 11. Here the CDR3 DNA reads TGCGCCAGCAGCCCGGGACAGGGTGGCTCTTTATATGGCTACACCTTC. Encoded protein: CASSPGQGGSLYGYTF.

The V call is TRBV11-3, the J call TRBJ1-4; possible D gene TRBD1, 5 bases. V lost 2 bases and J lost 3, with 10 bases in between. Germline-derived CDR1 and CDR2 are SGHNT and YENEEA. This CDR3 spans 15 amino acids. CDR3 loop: CASSLMGQANEKLFF. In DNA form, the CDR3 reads TGTGCCAGCAGCTTAATGGGGCAGGCTAATGAAAAACTGTTTTTT.

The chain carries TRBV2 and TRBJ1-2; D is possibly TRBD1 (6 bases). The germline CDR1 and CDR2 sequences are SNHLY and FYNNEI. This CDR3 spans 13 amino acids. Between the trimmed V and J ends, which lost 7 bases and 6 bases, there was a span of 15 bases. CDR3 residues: CASNPGALDGYTF. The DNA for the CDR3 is TGTGCCAGCAACCCGGGGGCGCTTGATGGCTACACCTTC.

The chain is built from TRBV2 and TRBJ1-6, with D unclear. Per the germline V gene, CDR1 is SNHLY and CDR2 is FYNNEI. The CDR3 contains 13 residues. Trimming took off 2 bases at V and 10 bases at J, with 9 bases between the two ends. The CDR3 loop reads CASSESTRSPLHF. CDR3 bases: TGTGCCAGCAGTGAAAGTACTAGGTCACCCCTCCACTTT.

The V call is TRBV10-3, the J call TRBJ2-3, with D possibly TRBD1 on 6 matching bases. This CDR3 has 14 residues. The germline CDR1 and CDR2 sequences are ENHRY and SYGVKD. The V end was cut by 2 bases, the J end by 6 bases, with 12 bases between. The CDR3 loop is CAISETGSSDTQYF. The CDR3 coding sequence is TGTGCCATCAGTGAGACAGGGTCCTCCGATACGCAGTATTTT.

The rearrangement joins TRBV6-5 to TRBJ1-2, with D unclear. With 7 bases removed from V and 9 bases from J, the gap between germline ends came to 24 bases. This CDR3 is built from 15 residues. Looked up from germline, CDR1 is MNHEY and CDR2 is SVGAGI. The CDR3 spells CASKTFTDGLRSYTF. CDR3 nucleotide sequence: TGTGCCAGCAAAACCTTTACGGACGGACTTCGAAGCTACACCTTC.

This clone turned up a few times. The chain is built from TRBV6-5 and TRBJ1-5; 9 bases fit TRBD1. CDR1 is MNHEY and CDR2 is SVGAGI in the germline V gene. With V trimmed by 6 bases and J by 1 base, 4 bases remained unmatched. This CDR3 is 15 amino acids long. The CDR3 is CASRPDRGSNQPQHF. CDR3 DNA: TGTGCCAGCAGACCGGACAGGGGAAGCAATCAGCCCCAGCATTTT.

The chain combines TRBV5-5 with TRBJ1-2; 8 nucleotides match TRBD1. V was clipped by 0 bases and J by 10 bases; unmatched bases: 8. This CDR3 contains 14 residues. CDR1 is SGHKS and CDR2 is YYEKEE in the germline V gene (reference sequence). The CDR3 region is CASSLGQGAPTYTF. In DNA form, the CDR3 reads TGTGCCAGCAGCTTGGGGCAGGGGGCGCCCACCTACACCTTC.

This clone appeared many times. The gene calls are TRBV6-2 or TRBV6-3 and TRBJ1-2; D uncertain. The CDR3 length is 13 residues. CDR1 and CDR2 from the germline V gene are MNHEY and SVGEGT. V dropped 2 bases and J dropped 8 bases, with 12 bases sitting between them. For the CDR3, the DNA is TGTGCCAGCAGTTACGGGTCCCGGATCGGCTACACCTTC. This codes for CASSYGSRIGYTF.

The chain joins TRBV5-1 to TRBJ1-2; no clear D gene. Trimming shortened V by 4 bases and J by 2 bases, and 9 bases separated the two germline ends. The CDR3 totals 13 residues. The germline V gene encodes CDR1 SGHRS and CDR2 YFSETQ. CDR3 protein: CASSLDANYGYTF. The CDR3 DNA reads TGCGCCAGCAGCCTGGACGCCAACTATGGCTACACCTTC.

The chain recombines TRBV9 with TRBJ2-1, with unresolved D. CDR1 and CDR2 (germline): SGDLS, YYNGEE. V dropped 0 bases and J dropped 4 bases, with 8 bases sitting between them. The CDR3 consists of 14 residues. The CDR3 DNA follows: TGTGCCAGCAGCGTAGTCCCAGTGTACAATGAGCAGTTCTTC. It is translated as CASSVVPVYNEQFF.

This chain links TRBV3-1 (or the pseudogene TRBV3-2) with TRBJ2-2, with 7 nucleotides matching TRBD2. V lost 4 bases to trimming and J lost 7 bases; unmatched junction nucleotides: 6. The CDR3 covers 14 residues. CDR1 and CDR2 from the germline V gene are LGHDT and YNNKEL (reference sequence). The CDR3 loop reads CASSPRGGGGELFF. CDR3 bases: TGTGCCAGCAGCCCCCGGGGCGGGGGCGGGGAGCTGTTTTTT.